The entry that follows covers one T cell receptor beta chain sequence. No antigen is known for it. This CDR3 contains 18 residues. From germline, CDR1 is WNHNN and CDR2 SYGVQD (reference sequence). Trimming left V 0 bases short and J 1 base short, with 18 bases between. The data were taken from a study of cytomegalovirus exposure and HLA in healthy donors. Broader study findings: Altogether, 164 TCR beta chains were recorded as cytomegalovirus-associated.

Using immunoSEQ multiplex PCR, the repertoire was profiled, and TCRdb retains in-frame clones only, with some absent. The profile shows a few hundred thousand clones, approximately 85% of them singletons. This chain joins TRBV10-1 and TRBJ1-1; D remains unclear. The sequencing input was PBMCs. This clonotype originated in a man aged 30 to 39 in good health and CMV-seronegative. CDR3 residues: CASSESKFPTLQNTEAFF. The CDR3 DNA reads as TGCGCCAGCAGTGAGTCGAAGTTTCCGACTCTACAGAACACTGAAGCTTTCTTT.